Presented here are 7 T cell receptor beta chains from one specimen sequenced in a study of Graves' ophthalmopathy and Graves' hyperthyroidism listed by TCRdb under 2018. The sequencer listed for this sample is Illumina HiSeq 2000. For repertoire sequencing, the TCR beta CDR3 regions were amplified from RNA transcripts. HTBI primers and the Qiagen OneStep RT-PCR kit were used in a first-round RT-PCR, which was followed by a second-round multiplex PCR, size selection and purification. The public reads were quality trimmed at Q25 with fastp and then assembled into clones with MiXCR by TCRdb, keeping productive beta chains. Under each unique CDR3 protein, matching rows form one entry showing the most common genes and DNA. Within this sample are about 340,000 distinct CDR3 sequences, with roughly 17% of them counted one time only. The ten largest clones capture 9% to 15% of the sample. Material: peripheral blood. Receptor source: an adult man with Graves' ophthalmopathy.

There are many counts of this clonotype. The CDR3 DNA reads as TGTGCCCGCCCTGAGGGGGGGCGATTAGATGGCTACACCTTC. It encodes CARPEGGRLDGYTF. This chain uses TRBV6-1 with TRBJ1-2, with a possible D match to TRBD1 (6 bases). The V gene's germline CDR1 is MNHNS and CDR2 SASEGT. The germline V and J ends were trimmed by 11 bases and 6 bases, with 22 bases remaining between them. The CDR3 totals 14 residues.

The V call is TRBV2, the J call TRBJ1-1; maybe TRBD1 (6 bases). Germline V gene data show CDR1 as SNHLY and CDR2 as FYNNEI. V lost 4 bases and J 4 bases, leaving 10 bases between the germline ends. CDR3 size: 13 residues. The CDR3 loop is CASSVDSGTEAFF. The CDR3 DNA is TGTGCCAGCAGTGTGGACAGCGGCACTGAAGCTTTCTTT.

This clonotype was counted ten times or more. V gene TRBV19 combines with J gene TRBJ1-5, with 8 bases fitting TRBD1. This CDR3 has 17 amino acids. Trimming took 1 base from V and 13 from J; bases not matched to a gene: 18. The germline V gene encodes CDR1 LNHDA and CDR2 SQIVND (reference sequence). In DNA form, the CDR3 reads TGTGCCAGTAGTATAGCGAGGGCCGGGACAGGATCCAACATTCAGCATTTT. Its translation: CASSIARAGTGSNIQHF.

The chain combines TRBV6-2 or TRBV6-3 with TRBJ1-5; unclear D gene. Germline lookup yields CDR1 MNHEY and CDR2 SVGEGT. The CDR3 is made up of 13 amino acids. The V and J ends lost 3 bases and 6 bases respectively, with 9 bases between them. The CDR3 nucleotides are TGTGCCAGCAGTTATTTTGGGAGTCAGCCCCAGCATTTT. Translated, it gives CASSYFGSQPQHF.

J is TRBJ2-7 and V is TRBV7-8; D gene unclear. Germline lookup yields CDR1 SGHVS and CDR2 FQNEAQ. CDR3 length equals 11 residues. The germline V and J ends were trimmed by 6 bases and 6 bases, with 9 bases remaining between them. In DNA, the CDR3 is TGTGCCAGCAGTGAATTTTCCGAGCAGTACTTC. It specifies CASSEFSEQYF.

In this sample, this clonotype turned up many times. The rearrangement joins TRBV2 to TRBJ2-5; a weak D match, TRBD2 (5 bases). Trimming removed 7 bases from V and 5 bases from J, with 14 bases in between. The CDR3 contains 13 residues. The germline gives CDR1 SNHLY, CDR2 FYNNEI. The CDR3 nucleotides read TGTGCCAGCATTCGGGAATCTGGGGAGACCCAGTACTTC. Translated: CASIRESGETQYF.

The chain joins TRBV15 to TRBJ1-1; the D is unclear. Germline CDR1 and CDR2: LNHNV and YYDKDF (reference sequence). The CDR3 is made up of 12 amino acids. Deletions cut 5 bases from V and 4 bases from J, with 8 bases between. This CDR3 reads CATSSTRTEAFF. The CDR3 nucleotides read TGTGCCACCAGCTCGACGCGCACTGAAGCTTTCTTT.